This T cell receptor beta chain was identified during a study of T cell repertoires in cytomegalovirus infection (dated by TCRdb to between 2017 and 2020). Context from the whole study: The HLA type of each donor mattered for the analysis, because public TCR beta signatures pointed to carriage of CMV infection along with the matching HLA type. Overall study results and their limits: Carriers of CMV infection plus the relevant HLA type were discriminated by the cumulative frequency of public TCR beta family members in the study cohort and in an independent approximately 350-donor cohort. The ex vivo response was dominated by HLA-C-restricted CMV-specific TCR beta clonotypes, which also provided the single most frequent clonotype in two of eight donors.

TCRdb lists the instrument as Illumina HiSeq 1500. The public reads were reprocessed in TCRdb via fastp at Q25 and MiXCR, keeping in-frame beta chains. Entries are consolidated by CDR3 protein sequence, retaining the most common genes and DNA. The sample table contains about 68,000 distinct CDR3 sequences; only one count was recorded for roughly 20% of them. Roughly 80% of the sample rests with the top ten. Trimming at the junction amounts to 2 bases on V and 6 bases on J, and the germline ends lie 12 bases apart. Counted from cysteine to phenylalanine, this CDR3 has 14 amino acids. CDR3 DNA only is kept here, 42 bases in frame from base 1. Taken from the germline V gene, the CDR1 and CDR2 loops are SGHTA and FQGNSA. At least ten counts were recorded for this clonotype. Its antigen specificity is not known. Nothing much larger sits one base from this clone, and base qualities are not available.

The sample consisted of PBMCs, sequenced either directly or after in vitro stimulation (not recorded which). Here the chain combines TRBV7-2 and TRBJ2-3; a weak D assignment points to TRBD1 (5 bases agree). The TCR was taken from a human donor in good health (CMV status not recorded). Some clones in this sample may be carry-over from other donors' samples. The CDR3 loop reads CASSLSPGIDTQYF. The DNA sequence is given as TGTGCCAGCAGCTTAAGTCCAGGGATTGATACGCAGTATTTT.